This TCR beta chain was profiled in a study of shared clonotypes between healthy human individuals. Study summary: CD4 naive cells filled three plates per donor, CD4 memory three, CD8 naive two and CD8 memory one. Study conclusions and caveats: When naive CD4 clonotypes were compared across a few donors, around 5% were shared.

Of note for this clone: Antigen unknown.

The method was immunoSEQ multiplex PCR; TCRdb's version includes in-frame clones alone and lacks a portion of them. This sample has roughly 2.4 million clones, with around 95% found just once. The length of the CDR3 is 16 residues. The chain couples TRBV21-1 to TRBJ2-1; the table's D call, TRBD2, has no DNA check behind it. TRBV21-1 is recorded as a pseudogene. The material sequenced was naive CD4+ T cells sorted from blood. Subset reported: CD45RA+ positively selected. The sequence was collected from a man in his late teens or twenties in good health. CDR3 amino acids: CASSKVASGRAREQFF. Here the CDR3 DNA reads TGTGCCAGCAGCAAAGTGGCTAGCGGGAGGGCCAGGGAGCAGTTCTTC.